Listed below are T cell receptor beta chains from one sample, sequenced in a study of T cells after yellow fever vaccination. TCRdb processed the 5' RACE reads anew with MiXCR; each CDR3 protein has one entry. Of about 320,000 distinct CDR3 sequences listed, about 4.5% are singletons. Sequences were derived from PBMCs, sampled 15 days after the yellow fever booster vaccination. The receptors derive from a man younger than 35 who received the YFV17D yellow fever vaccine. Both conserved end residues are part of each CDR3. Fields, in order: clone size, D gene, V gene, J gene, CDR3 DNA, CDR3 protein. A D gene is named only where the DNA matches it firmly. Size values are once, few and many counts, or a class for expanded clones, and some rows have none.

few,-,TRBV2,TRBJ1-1,TGTGCCAGCAGTGAAGCCTACGGGATAGAGTCGTGGAAAGCTTTCTTT,CASSEAYGIESWKAFF
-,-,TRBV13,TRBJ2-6,TGTGCCAGCAGCTTAAAGGGACCCTTGTCTGGGGCCAACGTCCTGACTTTC,CASSLKGPLSGANVLTF
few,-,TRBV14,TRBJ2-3,TGTGCCAGCAGTCCAGGGATGGATACGCAGTATTTT,CASSPGMDTQYF
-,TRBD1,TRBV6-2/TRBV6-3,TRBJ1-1,TGTGCCAGCAGGAGAACAGGGGGCCGGACTGAAGCTTTCTTT,CASRRTGGRTEAFF
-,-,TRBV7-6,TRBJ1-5,TGTGCCAGCAGCCGCCGGGGTGGCAATCAGCCCCAGCATTTT,CASSRRGGNQPQHF
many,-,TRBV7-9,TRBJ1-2,TGTGCCAGCAGCCCCAGGTCCCTGCTTAGTTATGGCTACACCTTC,CASSPRSLLSYGYTF
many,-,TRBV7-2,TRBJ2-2,TGTGCCAGCAGCTTAGCGAACAGAAACACCGGGGAGCTGTTTTTT,CASSLANRNTGELFF
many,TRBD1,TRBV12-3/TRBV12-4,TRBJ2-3,TGTGCCAGCAGTTTGGCACAGGGGCGCACAGATACGCAGTATTTT,CASSLAQGRTDTQYF
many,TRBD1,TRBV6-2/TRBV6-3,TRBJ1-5,TGTGCCAGCACCGACAGGGGCGGGCAGCCCCAGCATTTT,CASTDRGGQPQHF
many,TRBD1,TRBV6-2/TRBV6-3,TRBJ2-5,TGTGCCAGCAGTTACTTGAGGGGACAGGGCAAGAAGACCCAGTACTTC,CASSYLRGQGKKTQYF
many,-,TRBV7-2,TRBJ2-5,TGTGCCAGCAGTCTTGGACCCCAAGAGACCCAGTACTTC,CASSLGPQETQYF
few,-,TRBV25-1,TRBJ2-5,TGTGCCAGCAGTGAAAGGAGACTTGAGCAAGAGACCCAGTACTTC,CASSERRLEQETQYF
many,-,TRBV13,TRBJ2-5,TGTGCCAGCAGCTACATGGGCGAGACCCAGTACTTC,CASSYMGETQYF
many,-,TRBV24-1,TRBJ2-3,TGTGCCACTAAAGGGGCGGGGAGCACAGATACGCAGTATTTT,CATKGAGSTDTQYF
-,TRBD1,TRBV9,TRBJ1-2,TGTGCCAGCAGCGTAGGAGGAGGGACAGGGAATGATGGCTACACCTTC,CASSVGGGTGNDGYTF
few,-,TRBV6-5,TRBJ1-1,TGTGCCAGCAGCCGCTCGGAAACGGGCACTGAAGCTTTCTTT,CASSRSETGTEAFF
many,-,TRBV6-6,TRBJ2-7,TGTGCCACCCTTTCCGCGCAGGCGGTCTACGAGCAGTACTTC,CATLSAQAVYEQYF
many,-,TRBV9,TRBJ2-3,TGTGCCAGCAGCACCGCCGGGGGAGATACGCAGTATTTT,CASSTAGGDTQYF
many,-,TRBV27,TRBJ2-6,TGTGCCAGCAGTACGAACAGGCAACGAGCCAACGTCCTGACTTTC,CASSTNRQRANVLTF
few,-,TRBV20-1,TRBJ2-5,TGCAGTGCTACTAGCATCCACGAGACCCAGTACTTC,CSATSIHETQYF
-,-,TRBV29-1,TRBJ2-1,TGCAGCGCTTGGGCAGGGAGTGGTGAGCAGTTCTTC,CSAWAGSGEQFF
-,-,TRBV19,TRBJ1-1,TGTGCCAGTAGTATTGGTACAGGAGCTTTCTTT,CASSIGTGAFF
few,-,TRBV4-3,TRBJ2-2,TGCGCCAGCAGCCAAATGATGGACAGGGCGGGGGAGACCGGGGAGCTGTTTTTT,CASSQMMDRAGETGELFF
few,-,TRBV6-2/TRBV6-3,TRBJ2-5,TGTGCCAGCAGTCGCCCCGTGATCCCAAGCGCTGAAGAGACCCAGTACTTC,CASSRPVIPSAEETQYF
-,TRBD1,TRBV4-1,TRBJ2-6,TGCGCCAGCAGCCAAGATAGGGTCTTGGGTCCCAGGGGGCGGACTGGGGCCAACGTCCTGACTTTC,CASSQDRVLGPRGRTGANVLTF
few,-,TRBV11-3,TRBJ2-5,TGTGCCAGCAGCTTAGGCGGGGCACTAGGACAAGAGACCCAGTACTTC,CASSLGGALGQETQYF
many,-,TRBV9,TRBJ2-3,TGTGCCAGCAGCGCAGACAGGAACACAGATACGCAGTATTTT,CASSADRNTDTQYF
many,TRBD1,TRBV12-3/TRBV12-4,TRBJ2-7,TGTGCCAGCAGCTACAGGACAGGGGGAGGGGACGAGCAGTACTTC,CASSYRTGGGDEQYF
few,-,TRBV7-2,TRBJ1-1,TGTGCCAGCAGGGGTGGGGTGAACACTGAAGCTTTCTTT,CASRGGVNTEAFF
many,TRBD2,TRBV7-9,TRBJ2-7,TGTGCCAGCAGCCCACCAATCACTAGCGCCGAGCAGTACTTC,CASSPPITSAEQYF
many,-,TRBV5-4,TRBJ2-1,TGTGCCAGCAGCTTGGGTCCGCGGGGAGGTGAGCAGTTCTTC,CASSLGPRGGEQFF
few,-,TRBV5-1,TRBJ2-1,TGCGCCAGCAGCGGAGGATACAGGGAAGGGGTCAATGAGCAGTTCTTC,CASSGGYREGVNEQFF
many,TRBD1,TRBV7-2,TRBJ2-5,TGTGCCAGCAGCTTAAGAACAGGGGGCCCGGAGACCCAGTACTTC,CASSLRTGGPETQYF
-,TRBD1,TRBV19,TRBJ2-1,TGTGCCAGTAGTTTACAGGGGAGTCCGTACTACAATGAGCAGTTCTTC,CASSLQGSPYYNEQFF
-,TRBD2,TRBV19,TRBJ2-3,TGTGCCAGTAGTAGACTAGCGGGGGGGCGCACAGATACGCAGTATTTT,CASSRLAGGRTDTQYF
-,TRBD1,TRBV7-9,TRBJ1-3,TGTGCCAGCAGCCGACCGGGACAGGGGGCCAGAAACACCATATATTTT,CASSRPGQGARNTIYF
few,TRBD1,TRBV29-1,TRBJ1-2,TGCAGCGTTGGAACAGGGGGGAAGCGTGGCTATGGCTACACCTTC,CSVGTGGKRGYGYTF
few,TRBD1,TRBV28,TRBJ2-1,TGTGCCAGCAGGAACCGGGACAGGCTTTGGATTGAGCAGTTCTTC,CASRNRDRLWIEQFF
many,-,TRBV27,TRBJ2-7,TGTGCCAGCAGTATGGACAGCTCCTACGAGCAGTACTTC,CASSMDSSYEQYF
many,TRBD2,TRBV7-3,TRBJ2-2,TGTGCCAGCAGCTCCGGACTAGCGGGGTGGACCGGGGAGCTGTTTTTT,CASSSGLAGWTGELFF
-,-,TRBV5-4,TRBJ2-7,TGTGCCAGCAGCTTGGTGGGGAATCTATACGAGCAGTACTTC,CASSLVGNLYEQYF
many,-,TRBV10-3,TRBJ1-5,TGTGCCAACATTGGAAACAGGTTTTGCAATCAGCCCCAGCATTTT,CANIGNRFCNQPQHF
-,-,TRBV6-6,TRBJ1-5,TGTGCCAGCACCGGGGGTGATAGCAATCAGCCCCAGCATTTT,CASTGGDSNQPQHF
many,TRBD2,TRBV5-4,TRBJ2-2,TGTGCCAGCAGCCCGAGGACTAGCCTAACCGGGGAGCTGTTTTTT,CASSPRTSLTGELFF
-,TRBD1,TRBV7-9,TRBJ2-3,TGTGCCAGCAGCTTAGGGGCGCAGGGGGCGCAGTATTTT,CASSLGAQGAQYF
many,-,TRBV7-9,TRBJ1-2,TGTGCCAGCAGCTCCCTTACGGGTGGCTACACCTTC,CASSSLTGGYTF
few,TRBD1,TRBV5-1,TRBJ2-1,TGCGCCAGCGCCGGGACAGAATACAATGAGCAGTTCTTC,CASAGTEYNEQFF
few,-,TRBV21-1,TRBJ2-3,TGTGCCAGCAGCACGAGAGGGACCGGGGGCACAGATACGCAGTATTTT,CASSTRGTGGTDTQYF